The 27 T cell receptor beta chains below all came from one sample that was sequenced in a study of cytomegalovirus exposure and HLA in healthy donors. This table comes from immunoSEQ multiplex PCR, and its TCRdb copy is limited to in-frame clones, with some not included. The data contain some 130,000 clones, 89% of them seen just once; the ten biggest clones take up more than 0.95%. Sequenced: PBMCs. The receptor source for this set is a woman under 30 in good health and CMV-seronegative.

The chain employs TRBV6-1 and TRBJ1-3; unclear D gene. In germline, CDR1 is MNHNS, CDR2 SASEGT. V lost 2 bases and J lost 0, with 5 bases in between. The CDR3 has 14 amino acids. In DNA, the CDR3 is TGTGCCAGCAGTGAATACAACTCTGGAAACACCATATATTTT. Translation: CASSEYNSGNTIYF.

This rearrangement joins TRBV4-1 to TRBJ2-7; D unresolved. From germline, CDR1 is MGHRA and CDR2 YSYEKL. V was trimmed by 0 bases and J by 5 bases, leaving 8 bases between them. This CDR3 region has 13 residues. This CDR3 reads CASSQDSGHEQYF. Written as DNA, the CDR3 is TGCGCCAGCAGCCAAGATTCGGGTCACGAGCAGTACTTC.

V is TRBV18 and J is TRBJ1-3; 10 bases are shared with TRBD1. Germline V gene data show CDR1 as KGHSH and CDR2 as LQKENI. The length of the CDR3 is 16 residues. Unmatched junction bases numbered 2, after V lost 0 bases and J lost 3 bases. The CDR3 reads CASSPPGQGLGNTIYF. CDR3 DNA: TGTGCCAGCTCACCACCGGGACAGGGGCTTGGAAACACCATATATTTT.

V gene TRBV5-1 combines with J gene TRBJ1-1; D gene unclear. The CDR3 sequence is 12 residues long. V lost 0 bases and J lost 13, with 13 bases in between. The germline CDR1 and CDR2 sequences are SGHRS and YFSETQ. The CDR3 DNA follows: TGCGCCAGCAGCTTGGGAGGAGGTTTCGGTTTCTTT. Encoded protein: CASSLGGGFGFF.

V is TRBV25-1 and J is TRBJ1-5, with a possible D match to TRBD1 (6 bases). This CDR3 region has 14 residues. Trimming left V 5 bases short and J 7 bases short, with 15 bases between. In germline, CDR1 is MGHDK, CDR2 SYGVNS. Here the CDR3 DNA reads TGTGCCAGCAGTCGAGGGGGTTCTGGGCAGCCCCAGCATTTT. Translated: CASSRGGSGQPQHF.

The chain employs TRBV27 and TRBJ2-7, with D possibly matching TRBD1 (5 bases). The germline V and J ends were trimmed by 10 bases and 4 bases, with 14 bases remaining between them. The CDR3 is 12 amino acids. Germline V gene data show CDR1 as MNHEY and CDR2 as SMNVEV (reference sequence). The CDR3 spells CATRLTDYEQYF. The CDR3 DNA is TGTGCCACCAGATTGACAGATTACGAGCAGTACTTC.

The chain employs TRBV11-3 and TRBJ1-1; D is ambiguous. Germline loops: CDR1 SGHNT, CDR2 YENEEA. The CDR3 loop spans 12 amino acids. Trimming cost V 6 bases and J 4 bases, with 9 bases left between them. DNA for the CDR3: TGTGCCAGCAGTACTATGGGCACTGAAGCTTTCTTT. It codes for CASSTMGTEAFF.

The rearrangement uses TRBV5-1 and TRBJ1-2; D not certain. This CDR3 contains 13 residues. Germline lookup yields CDR1 SGHRS and CDR2 YFSETQ. V was cut by 4 bases and J by 0 bases, with 7 bases left in between. CDR3 residues: CASSPTANYGYTF. DNA for the CDR3: TGCGCCAGCAGCCCAACGGCTAACTATGGCTACACCTTC. The entire variable domain, with the rest obtained from reference TRBV5-1 and TRBJ1-2, is as follows: KAGVTQTPRYLIKTRGQQVTLSCSPISGHRSVSWYQQTPGQGLQFLFEYFSETQRNKGNFPGRFSGRQFSNSRSEMNVSTLELGDSALYLCASSPTANYGYTFGSGTRLTVV.

The chain recombines TRBV28 with TRBJ2-1; weak D call: TRBD1 (6 bases). The CDR3 sequence is 15 residues long. Germline CDR1 is MDHEN and CDR2 is SYDVKM. The V and J ends lost 5 bases and 2 bases respectively, with 13 bases between them. CDR3 coding DNA: TGTGCCAGCAGTCACAGGGAAGGGGCCTACAATGAGCAGTTCTTC. Its protein product is CASSHREGAYNEQFF.

The chain uses TRBV15 and TRBJ2-1; D remains unclear. Germline loops: CDR1 LNHNV, CDR2 YYDKDF (reference sequence). Trimming pared 0 bases from V and 11 bases from J, leaving 8 bases between. This CDR3 has 12 amino acids. The CDR3 DNA sequence: TGTGCCACCAGCAGAGATCCGGGTAAGCAGTTCTTC. Encoded protein: CATSRDPGKQFF.

The chain uses TRBV19 and TRBJ1-5; 8 positions agree with TRBD1. The length of the CDR3 is 18 residues. Trimming took 0 bases from V and 0 from J; bases not matched to a gene: 7. The germline gives CDR1 LNHDA, CDR2 SQIVND (reference sequence). DNA for the CDR3: TGTGCCAGTAGTATAGAGTCAGGGGGCGATTATAGCAATCAGCCCCAGCATTTT. Translation: CASSIESGGDYSNQPQHF. Drawing the rest from reference TRBV19 and TRBJ1-5, the complete variable domain is DGGITQSPKYLFRKEGQNVTLSCEQNLNHDAMYWYRQDPGQGLRLIYYSQIVNDFQKGDIAEGYSVSREKKESFPLTVTSAQKNPTAFYLCASSIESGGDYSNQPQHFGDGTRLSIL.

This rearrangement joins TRBV5-1 to TRBJ2-7, with D unresolved. Trimming left V 0 bases short and J 3 bases short, with 10 bases between. Germline CDR1 reads SGHRS; CDR2 reads YFSETQ. CDR3 length: 14 amino acids. Here the CDR3 reads CASSLAVSLYEQYF. Written as DNA, the CDR3 is TGCGCCAGCAGCTTGGCAGTGTCCCTCTACGAGCAGTACTTC.

The rearrangement joins TRBV5-1 to TRBJ2-6; perhaps TRBD1 as D (5 bases). Trimming removed 0 bases from V and 0 bases from J, with 16 bases in between. The CDR3 runs 19 residues. CDR1 SGHRS and CDR2 YFSETQ come from the germline V gene. The CDR3 is CASSLAEGEESSGANVLTF. The DNA of the CDR3 is TGCGCCAGCAGCTTGGCCGAAGGGGAAGAGAGCTCTGGGGCCAACGTCCTGACTTTC.

The CDR3 nucleotides read TGTGCCAGCAGCCCCGTCCTCGACACGTCGGGAGGCTACACCTTC. This gives the protein CASSPVLDTSGGYTF. The J gene is TRBJ1-2, the V gene TRBV2; no reliable D call. Trimming removed 6 bases at V and 8 bases at J, with 22 bases between. The CDR3 is made up of 15 amino acids. The germline V gene encodes CDR1 SNHLY and CDR2 FYNNEI.

The chain is built from TRBV6-6 and TRBJ1-2, with D uncertain. The CDR3 extends over 14 amino acids. V was trimmed by 2 bases and J by 4 bases, leaving 11 bases between them. Germline V CDR1 and CDR2: MNHNY, SVGAGI (reference sequence). CDR3 coding DNA: TGTGCCAGCAGTTACGACCGGGTTATCTATGGCTACACCTTC. Residues: CASSYDRVIYGYTF.

This clone was detected once. This sequence joins TRBV6-5 and TRBJ1-2, with a weak D call TRBD1 (5 bases). This CDR3 is 15 amino acids long. The V and J ends lost 0 bases and 0 bases respectively, with 8 bases between them. Germline CDR1 reads MNHEY; CDR2 reads SVGAGI. CDR3 in amino acids: CASSYSRGSNYGYTF. DNA of the CDR3: TGTGCCAGCAGTTACTCTAGGGGATCTAACTATGGCTACACCTTC.

This chain links TRBV28 with TRBJ2-7, with a possible D match to TRBD1 (5 bases). The V end was cut by 7 bases, the J end by 1 base, with 26 bases between. CDR3 length: 18 amino acids. The V gene's germline CDR1 is MDHEN and CDR2 SYDVKM. The DNA for the CDR3 is TGTGCCAGCATAAGTCTAGGGAATTGGCAGGGCGAATCCTACGAGCAGTACTTC. Its protein is CASISLGNWQGESYEQYF.

V usage is TRBV5-1 and J usage is TRBJ2-1; TRBD1 might be the D (5 bases). Germline loops: CDR1 SGHRS, CDR2 YFSETQ. The V end lost 5 bases, the J end lost 6 bases, and 15 bases lay between the germline ends. The length of the CDR3 is 14 residues. The CDR3 is CASRPQIQGNEQFF. CDR3 bases: TGCGCCAGCAGGCCCCAAATCCAGGGCAATGAGCAGTTCTTC.

The V and J genes are TRBV19 and TRBJ1-2; 7 bases map to TRBD1. The V and J ends lost 7 bases and 6 bases, in that order; junction bases with no gene match: 11. Germline lookup yields CDR1 LNHDA and CDR2 SQIVND (reference sequence). The CDR3 consists of 14 residues. CDR3 coding DNA: TGTGCCAGTAACACAGGGGCCACCGGCAATGGCTACACCTTC. Amino acid sequence: CASNTGATGNGYTF. Variable domain in full (rest from reference TRBV19 and TRBJ1-2): DGGITQSPKYLFRKEGQNVTLSCEQNLNHDAMYWYRQDPGQGLRLIYYSQIVNDFQKGDIAEGYSVSREKKESFPLTVTSAQKNPTAFYLCASNTGATGNGYTFGSGTRLTVV.

The chain combines TRBV4-2 with TRBJ2-3; 7 bases match TRBD2. The V segment lost 5 bases and the J segment 2 bases; nucleotides outside the gene matches: 7. Germline V gene data show CDR1 as LGHNA and CDR2 as YNFKEQ. CDR3 length: 15 amino acids. The CDR3 region has the DNA TGTGCCAGCAGCTCCCGACTAGCCGCCACAGATACGCAGTATTTT. It encodes CASSSRLAATDTQYF.

V gene TRBV27 combines with J gene TRBJ2-1; 7 bases are a match to TRBD2. CDR1 and CDR2 (germline): MNHEY, SMNVEV (reference sequence). V gave up 2 bases and J gave up 6 bases; unmatched junction bases: 7. The CDR3 runs to 15 residues. The CDR3 reads CASSLGGGPRNEQFF. The CDR3 DNA sequence: TGTGCCAGCAGTTTAGGGGGGGGTCCCCGCAATGAGCAGTTCTTC.

The chain uses TRBV9 and TRBJ2-2, with D possibly matching TRBD2 (6 bases). This CDR3 contains 15 residues. V lost 5 bases and J lost 6, with 17 bases in between. In germline, CDR1 is SGDLS, CDR2 YYNGEE. The CDR3 loop reads CASRSGRGYPGELFF. The CDR3 bases are TGTGCCAGCAGGTCCGGGAGAGGATATCCCGGGGAGCTGTTTTTT.

This clone was recorded only once. V gene TRBV2 combines with J gene TRBJ1-2; 10 positions match TRBD1. CDR1 is SNHLY, CDR2 FYNNEI, per germline. This CDR3 is built from 14 residues. The V gene end was trimmed by 6 bases and the J gene end by 3 bases; junction bases not matched to a gene: 4. The DNA of the CDR3 is TGTGCCAGCAGACGACAGGGGGCGGACTATGGCTACACCTTC. Protein product: CASRRQGADYGYTF. The full variable domain, in which reference TRBV2 and TRBJ1-2 provide the parts outside the CDR3, is EPEVTQTPSHQVTQMGQEVILRCVPISNHLYFYWYRQILGQKVEFLVSFYNNEISEKSEIFDDQFSVERPDGSNFTLKIRSTKLEDSAMYFCASRRQGADYGYTFGSGTRLTVV.

The chain carries TRBV5-8 and TRBJ2-3; TRBD1 matches at 10 bases. This CDR3 spans 14 amino acids. Germline values: CDR1 SGHTS, CDR2 YDEGEE. Trimming at V came to 5 bases and at J to 3 bases, leaving 3 bases not matched to a gene. CDR3 bases: TGTGCCAGCAGGACAGGGGGCGCGACAGATACGCAGTATTTT. This sequence encodes CASRTGGATDTQYF.

This sequence joins TRBV20-1 and TRBJ1-4; D gene ambiguous. Germline CDR1 and CDR2: DFQATT and SNEGSKA (reference sequence). CDR3 length: 11 residues. Trimming stripped 4 bases from V and 5 bases from J, with 5 bases between. CDR3 region: CSANGNEKLFF. CDR3 nucleotide sequence: TGCAGTGCTAACGGGAATGAAAAACTGTTTTTT.

As regards this clone: The junction and the germline gene differ at one end; a read error may be behind it. The chain combines TRBV2 with TRBJ2-5; TRBD2 aligns across 8 bases. This CDR3 is built from 13 residues. The V gene's germline CDR1 is SNHLY and CDR2 FYNNEI. The CDR3 protein is CASSLRGVEAQYF. The CDR3 bases are TGTGCCAGCAGTCTGCGGGGGGTAGAGGCCCAGTACTTC.

This clone was observed a few times. The chain is built from TRBV6-6 and TRBJ1-5; 9 positions agree with TRBD1. The CDR3 sequence is 13 residues long. V shed 11 bases and J 7 bases; nucleotides not matched to a gene: 9. The germline gives CDR1 MNHNY, CDR2 SVGAGI (reference sequence). CDR3 residues: CASTGQGGQPQHF. In DNA form, the CDR3 reads TGTGCCTCCACGGGACAGGGTGGGCAGCCCCAGCATTTT.